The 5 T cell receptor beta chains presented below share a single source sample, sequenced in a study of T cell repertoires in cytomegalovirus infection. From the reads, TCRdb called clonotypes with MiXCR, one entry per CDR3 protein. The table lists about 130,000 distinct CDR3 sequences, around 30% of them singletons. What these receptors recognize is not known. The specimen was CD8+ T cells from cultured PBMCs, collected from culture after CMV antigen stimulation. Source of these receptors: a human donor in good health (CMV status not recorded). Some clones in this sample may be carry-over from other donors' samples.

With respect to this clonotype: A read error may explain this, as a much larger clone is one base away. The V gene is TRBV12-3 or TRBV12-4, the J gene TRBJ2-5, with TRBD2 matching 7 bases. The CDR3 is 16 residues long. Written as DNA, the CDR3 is TGTGCCAGCAGTTTAGTTCAGGGAGGGGTTCAAGAGACCCACTACTTC. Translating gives CASSLVQGGVQETHYF.

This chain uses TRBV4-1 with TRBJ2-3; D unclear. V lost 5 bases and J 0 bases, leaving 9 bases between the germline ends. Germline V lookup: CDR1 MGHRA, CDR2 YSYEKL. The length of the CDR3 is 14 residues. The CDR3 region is CASSYRHSTDTQYF. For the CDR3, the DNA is TGCGCCAGCAGCTACAGACACAGCACAGATACGCAGTATTTT.

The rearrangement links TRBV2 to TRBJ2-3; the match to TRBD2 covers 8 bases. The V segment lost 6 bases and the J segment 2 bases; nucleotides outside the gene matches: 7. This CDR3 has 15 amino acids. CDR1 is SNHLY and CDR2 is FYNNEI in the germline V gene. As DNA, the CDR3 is TGTGCCAGCAGCCCAGCGGGGGCCTACACAGATACGCAGTATTTT. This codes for CASSPAGAYTDTQYF.

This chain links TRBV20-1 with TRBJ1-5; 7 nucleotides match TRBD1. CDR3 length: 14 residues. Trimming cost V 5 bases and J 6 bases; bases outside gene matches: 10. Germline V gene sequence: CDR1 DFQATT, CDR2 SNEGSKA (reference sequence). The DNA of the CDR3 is TGCAGTGCTCCCCGAGGGGGCATGGGTCAGCCCCAGCATTTT. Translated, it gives CSAPRGGMGQPQHF.

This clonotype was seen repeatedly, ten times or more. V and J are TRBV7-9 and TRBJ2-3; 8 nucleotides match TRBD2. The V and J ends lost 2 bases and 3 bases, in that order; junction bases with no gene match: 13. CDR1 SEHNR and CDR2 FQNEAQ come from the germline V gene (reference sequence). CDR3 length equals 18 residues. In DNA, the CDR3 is TGTGCCAGCAGCTTATGGAGCGGGGGCACAGAGAAGACAGATACGCAGTATTTT. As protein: CASSLWSGGTEKTDTQYF.